There are a few counts of the clone carrying this T cell receptor (beta chain). Its antigen is as yet unknown. The read is 3 residues too short to cover the CDR3 end, so that end is filled in from the germline J gene. This sample stems from a study of T cell clonality in common variable immunodeficiency. Study-level findings and limits: Reportedly, TCR beta sequences from common variable immunodeficiency showed fewer deletions and N-nucleotide insertions. CVID subjects showed higher TCRbeta clonality than healthy controls.

The CDR3 sequence is 15 residues long. V dropped 6 bases and J dropped 7; count of bases not matched to a gene: 9. Germline CDR1 reads MNHEY; CDR2 reads SVGEGT. Repertoires were generated with immunoSEQ multiplex PCR, while TCRdb's copy carries only in-frame clones and drops some. The sample holds 8,500 to 13,000 clones, and no clone turns up only once. The rearrangement joins TRBV6-2 or TRBV6-3 to TRBJ2-2, with 9 nucleotides matching TRBD1. This clonotype originated in a human donor with common variable immunodeficiency. Sequencing was performed on peripheral blood mononuclear cells. The sequenced part of the CDR3 DNA is TGTGCCAGCAGATTAATACAGGGGGCGAACGGGGAG. Translating it yields CASRLIQGANGE. In full, the CDR3 reads CASRLIQGANGELFF.